This TCR beta chain appears in the sequencing data of a study of cytomegalovirus exposure and HLA in healthy donors. This CDR3 is 12 amino acids long. V was pared by 5 bases and J by 5 bases, with 9 bases between. CDR1 and CDR2 from the germline V gene are SGHVS and FNYEAQ. General study points: Beyond CMV serostatus, there was no information to go on about immune exposure.

Primers for the PCR totalled 60 Vbeta and 13 Jbeta. The data were produced by immunoSEQ multiplex PCR, yet TCRdb's version contains in-frame clones alone and is incomplete. The table has roughly 120,000 clones, around 75% seen once. Turning to this clone: What it binds is unknown.

This clonotype originated in a man aged 60 to 69 in good health and CMV-seropositive. The sample consisted of PBMCs. V is TRBV7-6 and J is TRBJ2-5, with D uncertain. CDR3 amino acids: CASSPLEETQYF. DNA for the CDR3: TGTGCCAGCAGCCCCCTCGAGGAGACCCAGTACTTC.